Following are 2 T cell receptor beta chains from one sample sequenced in a study of blood T cell repertoires in COVID-19. The table came from immunoSEQ multiplex PCR; TCRdb's copy has only in-frame clones and leaves some out. The sample lists around 260,000 clones; 80% to 90% were seen once. Sample: PBMCs or T cells enriched from blood (not recorded which). All receptors derive from a woman in her 30s who had recovered from COVID-19.

The DNA of the CDR3 is TGTGCCAGCTCACCAGACCAGGGGGCGAATTCACCCCTCCACTTT. Its translation: CASSPDQGANSPLHF. The chain joins TRBV18 to TRBJ1-6; 8 bases fit TRBD1. Germline V gene lookup returns CDR1 KGHSH and CDR2 LQKENI. CDR3 size: 15 residues. V was clipped by 2 bases and J by 7 bases; unmatched bases: 4.

This chain connects TRBV27 to TRBJ2-7; D may be TRBD1 (5 bases). Germline assignment: CDR1 MNHEY and CDR2 SMNVEV (reference sequence). With 0 bases removed from V and 3 bases from J, the gap between germline ends came to 9 bases. CDR3 length: 14 residues. This CDR3 is CASSLSRDSYEQYF. CDR3 DNA: TGTGCCAGCAGTTTATCCCGCGACAGCTACGAGCAGTACTTC.